The 8 T cell receptor beta chains given below trace back to one sample, sequenced in a study of T cells in Graves' hyperthyroidism and ophthalmopathy. TCR beta CDR3 sequences were amplified from RNA transcripts. During a first-round RT-PCR of the TCR CDR3, the HTBI primer set was used. TCRdb re-analysed the multiplex PCR reads in MiXCR, keeping a single row per CDR3 protein. Seen here are around 300,000 distinct CDR3 sequences, 11% to 15% observed once, and the top ten hold around 23%. Sequenced: blood. Receptors were obtained from a woman between 25 and 40 years old with Graves' hyperthyroidism.

At least ten counts were recorded for this clonotype. This chain's CDR3 is CALGTSSYEQYF. The CDR3 DNA is TGTGCCCTCGGGACTAGCTCCTACGAGCAGTACTTC. The chain is built from TRBV30 and TRBJ2-7, with TRBD2 matching 8 bases. This CDR3 spans 12 amino acids. The germline CDR1 and CDR2 sequences are GTSNPN and SVGIG (reference sequence). With 8 bases clipped from V and 0 bases from J, the junction kept 3 bases outside the gene matches.

This clonotype appeared a few times. This chain uses TRBV5-1 with TRBJ2-1; D is possibly TRBD1 (5 bases). The germline V gene encodes CDR1 SGHRS and CDR2 YFSETQ. Trimming stripped 3 bases from V and 8 bases from J, with 21 bases between. There are 16 residues in the CDR3. The CDR3 spells CASSWPIARLGDEQFF. As DNA, the CDR3 is TGCGCCAGCAGCTGGCCTATAGCACGGTTAGGGGATGAGCAGTTCTTC.

The chain couples TRBV30 to TRBJ2-5, with TRBD2 as a possible D gene (5 bases). The CDR3 consists of 14 residues. The V gene's germline CDR1 is GTSNPN and CDR2 SVGIG (reference sequence). V was trimmed by 2 bases and J by 3 bases, leaving 13 bases between them. The CDR3 DNA follows: TGTGCCTGGAGTACGGGTGGGAGAAAAGAGACCCAGTACTTC. Its protein product is CAWSTGGRKETQYF.

This clonotype was detected a few times. The CDR3 nucleotides read TGTGCCAGCAGCAAGGGGGTATCCTATTACAATGAGCAGTTCTTC. This codes for CASSKGVSYYNEQFF. The rearrangement uses TRBV27 and TRBJ2-1; D may be TRBD1 (6 bases). This CDR3 spans 15 amino acids. Trimming took off 6 bases at V and 4 bases at J, with 16 bases between the two ends. The germline CDR1 and CDR2 sequences are MNHEY and SMNVEV (reference sequence).

This chain joins TRBV28 and TRBJ1-1; maybe TRBD1 (6 bases). The CDR3 is made up of 15 amino acids. V lost 6 bases, J lost 5 bases, and 19 bases lay in between. Germline loops: CDR1 MDHEN, CDR2 SYDVKM. CDR3 residues: CASRLVGQGGTEAFF. DNA of the CDR3: TGTGCCAGCAGACTTGTCGGACAAGGGGGAACTGAAGCTTTCTTT.

This clonotype was counted only a few times. The V gene is TRBV12-3 or TRBV12-4, the J gene TRBJ2-1; 12 nucleotides line up with TRBD2. This CDR3 contains 18 residues. The J segment lost 2 bases and the V segment lost 4 bases, leaving 9 bases of the junction unmatched. CDR3 residues: CASSSSGRDGRAYNEQFF. Here the CDR3 DNA reads TGTGCCAGCAGTTCTAGCGGGAGGGACGGAAGGGCCTACAATGAGCAGTTCTTC.

This clonotype was observed many times. The chain couples TRBV12-3 or TRBV12-4 to TRBJ1-1, with a weak D call TRBD1 (5 bases). Trimming shortened V by 6 bases and J by 9 bases, and 17 bases separated the two germline ends. This CDR3 comprises 13 residues. This CDR3 reads CASRPWPGSQAFF. The CDR3 bases are TGTGCCAGCAGACCCTGGCCAGGGTCTCAAGCTTTCTTT.

This clonotype was picked up a small number of times. The chain carries TRBV24-1 and TRBJ1-5; TRBD1 aligns across 8 bases. V dropped 9 bases and J dropped 6; count of bases not matched to a gene: 9. Germline assignment: CDR1 KGHDR and CDR2 SFDVKD. The CDR3 is 14 residues long. This CDR3 is CATLDRGYGQPQHF. Here the CDR3 DNA reads TGTGCCACCCTCGACAGGGGATACGGTCAGCCCCAGCATTTT.